These 5 T cell receptor beta chains originate from one sample sequenced in a study of early T cells in non-severe SARS-CoV-2 infection. TCRdb analysed the 5' RACE reads with MiXCR anew, one entry per CDR3 protein. The top ten hold 3.2% of the sample, which has about 72,000 distinct CDR3 sequences, around 8.7% seen once. The sample consisted of whole blood. The receptors derive from an adult who was a healthcare worker with PCR-confirmed SARS-CoV-2 infection or an uninfected control (not recorded which).

This clonotype was found many times. This rearrangement joins TRBV12-3 or TRBV12-4 to TRBJ2-2; 11 bases line up with TRBD1. Unmatched junction bases numbered 5, after V lost 6 bases and J lost 5 bases. This CDR3 contains 15 residues. The CDR3 DNA reads as TGTGCCAGCAGCCACGGACAGGGGGCGACCGGGGAGCTGTTTTTT. Amino acids: CASSHGQGATGELFF.

This clonotype has more than one count but fewer than ten. The rearrangement links TRBV12-3 or TRBV12-4 to TRBJ2-7, with 7 nucleotides matching TRBD2. This CDR3 is built from 15 residues. The V gene end was trimmed by 3 bases and the J gene end by 0 bases; junction bases not matched to a gene: 5. The chain's CDR3 is CASSLSGKSSYEQYF. CDR3 DNA sequence: TGTGCCAGCAGTTTGAGCGGGAAGAGCTCCTACGAGCAGTACTTC.

In this sample, this clonotype turned up a few times. V and J are TRBV30 and TRBJ2-1; tentatively, D is TRBD2 (6 bases). Germline CDR1 reads GTSNPN; CDR2 reads SVGIG (reference sequence). V lost 0 bases and J 5 bases, leaving 14 bases between the germline ends. This CDR3 has 15 amino acids. The CDR3 DNA reads TGTGCCTGGAGTGTACTGTTAGCGGATAACAATGAGCAGTTCTTC. It encodes CAWSVLLADNNEQFF.

The chain employs TRBV20-1 and TRBJ2-3; the D is unclear. The CDR3 consists of 15 residues. CDR1 DFQATT and CDR2 SNEGSKA come from the germline V gene (reference sequence). Between the trimmed V and J ends, which lost 0 bases and 0 bases, there was a span of 10 bases. In DNA, the CDR3 is TGCAGTGCTAGAGATAGGAGACCTAGCACAGATACGCAGTATTTT. It specifies CSARDRRPSTDTQYF.

Ten or more counts support this clonotype. The chain recombines TRBV25-1 with TRBJ2-2; D remains ambiguous. Germline CDR1 MGHDK, CDR2 SYGVNS. V was pared by 7 bases and J by 5 bases, with 11 bases between. CDR3 length equals 13 residues. DNA of the CDR3: TGTGCCAGCAAGGTCGACGTGACCGGGGAGCTGTTTTTT. Residues: CASKVDVTGELFF.